This TCR beta chain was observed in a study of glioma-infiltrating T cells. Background on the study: Before surgery, glioma patients received dexamethasone for at most six days.

V shed 6 bases and J 6 bases; nucleotides not matched to a gene: 10. Germline lookup yields CDR1 MNHEY and CDR2 SVGEGT. This CDR3 spans 16 amino acids. Comment on this clonotype: What it binds is not known.

General observations from the study: Very few CDR3 sequences were shared between tissue and blood. Non-neoplastic patients had below-expected tissue-blood divergence, while all gliomas exceeded expectation. Signature shared blood CDR3 motifs were enriched in low-divergence and depleted in high-divergence patients.

Using RNA template, CDR3s of TCR alpha and beta were amplified with iRepertoire arm-PCR. TCRdb used MiXCR to reprocess the multiplex PCR reads, holding one entry per CDR3 protein. The sample shows about 410,000 distinct CDR3 sequences, 35% to 45% of them seen only once. The chain carries TRBV6-2 or TRBV6-3 and TRBJ2-3, with 12 bases that match TRBD2. The origin of this receptor is a human donor with low-grade glioma or glioblastoma, undergoing nonglioma brain surgery, or in good health (not recorded which). Sequencing was done on a sample of glioma tissue, nonneoplastic brain tissue, or PBMCs (not recorded which). The CDR3 reads CASSRGLAGLPDTQYF. CDR3 coding DNA: TGTGCCAGCAGCCGAGGACTAGCGGGGCTCCCGGATACGCAGTATTTT.